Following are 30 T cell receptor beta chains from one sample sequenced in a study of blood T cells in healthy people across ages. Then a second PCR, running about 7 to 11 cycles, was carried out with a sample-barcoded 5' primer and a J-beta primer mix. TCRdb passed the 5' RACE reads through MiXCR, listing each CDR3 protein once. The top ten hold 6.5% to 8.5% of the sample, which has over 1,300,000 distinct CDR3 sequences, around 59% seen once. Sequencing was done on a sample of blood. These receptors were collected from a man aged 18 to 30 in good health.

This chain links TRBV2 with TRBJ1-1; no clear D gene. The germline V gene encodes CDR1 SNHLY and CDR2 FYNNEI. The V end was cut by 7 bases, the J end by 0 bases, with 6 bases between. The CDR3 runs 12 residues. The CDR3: CASTLMNTEAFF. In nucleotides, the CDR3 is TGTGCCAGCACCCTCATGAACACTGAAGCTTTCTTT. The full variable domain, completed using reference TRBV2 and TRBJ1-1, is EPEVTQTPSHQVTQMGQEVILRCVPISNHLYFYWYRQILGQKVEFLVSFYNNEISEKSEIFDDQFSVERPDGSNFTLKIRSTKLEDSAMYFCASTLMNTEAFFGQGTRLTVV.

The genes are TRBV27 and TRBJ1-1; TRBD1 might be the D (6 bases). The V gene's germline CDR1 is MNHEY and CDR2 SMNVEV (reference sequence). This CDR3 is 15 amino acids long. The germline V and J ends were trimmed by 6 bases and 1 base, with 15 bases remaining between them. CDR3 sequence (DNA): TGTGCCAGCAGCCTACGGGACATGGGGAACACTGAAGCTTTCTTT. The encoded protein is CASSLRDMGNTEAFF.

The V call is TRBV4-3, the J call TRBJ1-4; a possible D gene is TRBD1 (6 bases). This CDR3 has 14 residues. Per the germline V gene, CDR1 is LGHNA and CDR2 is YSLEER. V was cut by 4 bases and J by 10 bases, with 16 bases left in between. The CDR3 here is CASSPSQGSGKLFF. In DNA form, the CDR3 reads TGCGCCAGCAGCCCCTCCCAGGGGTCCGGAAAACTGTTTTTT.

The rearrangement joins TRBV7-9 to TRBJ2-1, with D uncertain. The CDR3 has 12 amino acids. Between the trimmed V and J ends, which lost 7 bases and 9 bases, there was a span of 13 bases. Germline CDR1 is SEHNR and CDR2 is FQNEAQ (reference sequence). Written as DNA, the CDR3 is TGTGCCAGCATTAAGCGAGATGGTGAGCAGTTCTTC. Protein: CASIKRDGEQFF.

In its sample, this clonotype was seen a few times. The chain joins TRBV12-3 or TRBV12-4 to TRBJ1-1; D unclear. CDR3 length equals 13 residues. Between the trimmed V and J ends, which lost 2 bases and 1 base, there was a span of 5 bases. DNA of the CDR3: TGTGCCAGCAGTTTATCGTCGAACACTGAAGCTTTCTTT. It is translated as CASSLSSNTEAFF.

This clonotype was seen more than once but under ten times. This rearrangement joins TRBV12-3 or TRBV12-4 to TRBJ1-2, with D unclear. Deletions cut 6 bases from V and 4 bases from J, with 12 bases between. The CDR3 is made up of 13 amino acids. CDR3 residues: CASSLDEVYGYTF. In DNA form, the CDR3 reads TGTGCCAGCAGCCTCGACGAGGTCTATGGCTACACCTTC.

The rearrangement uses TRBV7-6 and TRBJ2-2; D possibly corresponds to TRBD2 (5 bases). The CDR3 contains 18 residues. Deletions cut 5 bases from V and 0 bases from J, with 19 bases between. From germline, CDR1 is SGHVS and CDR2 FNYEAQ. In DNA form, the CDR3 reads TGTGCCAGCAGCCTACGCCCCCCGGGGAAGGCGAACACCGGGGAGCTGTTTTTT. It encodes CASSLRPPGKANTGELFF. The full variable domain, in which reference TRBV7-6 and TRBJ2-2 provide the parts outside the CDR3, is GAGVSQSPRYKVTKRGQDVALRCDPISGHVSLYWYRQALGQGPEFLTYFNYEAQQDKSGLPNDRFSAERPEGSISTLTIQRTEQRDSAMYRCASSLRPPGKANTGELFFGEGSRLTVL.

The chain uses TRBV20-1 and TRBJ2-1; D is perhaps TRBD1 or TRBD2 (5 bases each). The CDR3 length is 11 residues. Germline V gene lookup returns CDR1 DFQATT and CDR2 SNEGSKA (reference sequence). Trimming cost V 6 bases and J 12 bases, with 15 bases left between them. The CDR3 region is CSALPGTGQFF. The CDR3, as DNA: TGCAGTGCGCTTCCCGGGACGGGGCAGTTCTTC.

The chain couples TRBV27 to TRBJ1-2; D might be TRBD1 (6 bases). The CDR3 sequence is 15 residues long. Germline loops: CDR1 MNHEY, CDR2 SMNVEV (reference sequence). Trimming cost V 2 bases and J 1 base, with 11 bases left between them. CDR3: CASSLVGALNYGYTF. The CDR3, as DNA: TGTGCCAGCAGTTTAGTGGGGGCCCTTAACTATGGCTACACCTTC.

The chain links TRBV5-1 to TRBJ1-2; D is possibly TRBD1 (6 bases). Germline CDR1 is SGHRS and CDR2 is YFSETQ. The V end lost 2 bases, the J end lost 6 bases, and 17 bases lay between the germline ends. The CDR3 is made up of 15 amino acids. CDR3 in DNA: TGCGCCAGCAGCTTTTCCGGGGGCATGGGAGATGGCTACACCTTC. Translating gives CASSFSGGMGDGYTF.

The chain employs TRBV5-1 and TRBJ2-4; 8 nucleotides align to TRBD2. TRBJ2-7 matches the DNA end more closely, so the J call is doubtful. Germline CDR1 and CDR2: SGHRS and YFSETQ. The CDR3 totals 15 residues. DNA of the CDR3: TGCGCCAGCAGCTCCAACGGACTAGCAGGCTACGAGCAGTACTTC. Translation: CASSSNGLAGYEQYF.

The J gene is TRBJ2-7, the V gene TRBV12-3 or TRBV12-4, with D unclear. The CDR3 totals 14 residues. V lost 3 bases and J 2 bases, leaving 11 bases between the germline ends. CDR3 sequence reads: CASSFTAGPYEQYF. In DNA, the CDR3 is TGTGCCAGCAGTTTCACCGCAGGACCCTACGAGCAGTACTTC.

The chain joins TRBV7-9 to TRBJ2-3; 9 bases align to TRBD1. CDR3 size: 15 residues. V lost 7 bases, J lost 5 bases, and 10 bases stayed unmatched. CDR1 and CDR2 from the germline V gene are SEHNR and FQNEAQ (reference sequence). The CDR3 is CASNQPGQGLDTQYF. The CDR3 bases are TGTGCCAGCAACCAGCCGGGACAGGGTCTAGATACGCAGTATTTT.

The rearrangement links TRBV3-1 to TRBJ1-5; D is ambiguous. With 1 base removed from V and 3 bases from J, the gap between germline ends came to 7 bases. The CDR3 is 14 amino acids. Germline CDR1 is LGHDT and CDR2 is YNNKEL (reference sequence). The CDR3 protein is CASSQVGFNQPQHF. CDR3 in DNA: TGTGCCAGCAGCCAAGTGGGGTTCAATCAGCCCCAGCATTTT.

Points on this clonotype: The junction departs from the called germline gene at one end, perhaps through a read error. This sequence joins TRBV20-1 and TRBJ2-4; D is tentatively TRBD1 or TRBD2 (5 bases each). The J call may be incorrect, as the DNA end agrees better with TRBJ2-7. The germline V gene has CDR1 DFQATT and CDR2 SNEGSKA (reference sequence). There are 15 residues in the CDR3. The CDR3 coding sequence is TGCAGTGCTAGAGATCATGGGACCTACTCCGACGAGCAGTACTTC. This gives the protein CSARDHGTYSDEQYF.

The CDR3 sequence: CASSLLSVNTEAFF. CDR3 bases: TGTGCCAGCAGCTTATTATCGGTGAACACTGAAGCTTTCTTT. This chain joins TRBV7-9 and TRBJ1-1; no clear D gene. Trimming removed 2 bases from V and 0 bases from J, with 7 bases in between. The germline gives CDR1 SEHNR, CDR2 FQNEAQ (reference sequence). The CDR3 loop spans 14 amino acids.

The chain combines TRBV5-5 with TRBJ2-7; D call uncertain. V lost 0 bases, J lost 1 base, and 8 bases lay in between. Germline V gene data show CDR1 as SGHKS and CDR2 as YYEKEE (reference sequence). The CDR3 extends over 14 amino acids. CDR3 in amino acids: CASSLEVSSYEQYF. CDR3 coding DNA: TGTGCCAGCAGCTTGGAGGTCAGTTCCTACGAGCAGTACTTC.

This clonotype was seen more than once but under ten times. CDR3: CSVGRRVFPDGNYNEQFF. The CDR3 DNA is TGCAGCGTTGGACGGAGGGTATTTCCGGACGGAAATTACAATGAGCAGTTCTTC. V usage is TRBV29-1 and J usage is TRBJ2-1; TRBD2 is a possible D gene (6 bases). The V gene lost 4 bases and the J gene lost 4 bases, with 26 bases spanning the gap. CDR1 is SQVTM and CDR2 is ANQGSEA in the germline V gene. This CDR3 has 18 amino acids.

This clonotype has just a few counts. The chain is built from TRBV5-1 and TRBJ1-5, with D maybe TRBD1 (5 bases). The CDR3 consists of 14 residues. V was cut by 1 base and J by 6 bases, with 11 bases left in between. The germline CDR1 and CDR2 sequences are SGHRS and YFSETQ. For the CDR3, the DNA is TGCGCCAGCAGCTTGTCGGGGCCGGGTCAGCCCCAGCATTTT. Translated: CASSLSGPGQPQHF. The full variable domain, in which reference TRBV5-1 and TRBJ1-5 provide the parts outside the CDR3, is KAGVTQTPRYLIKTRGQQVTLSCSPISGHRSVSWYQQTPGQGLQFLFEYFSETQRNKGNFPGRFSGRQFSNSRSEMNVSTLELGDSALYLCASSLSGPGQPQHFGDGTRLSIL.

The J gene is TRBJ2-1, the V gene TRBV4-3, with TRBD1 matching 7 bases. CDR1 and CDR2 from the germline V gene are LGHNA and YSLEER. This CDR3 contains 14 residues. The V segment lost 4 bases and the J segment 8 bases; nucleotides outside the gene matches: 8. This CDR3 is CASSPVNRGDEQFF. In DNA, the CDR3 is TGCGCCAGCAGCCCTGTTAACAGGGGCGATGAGCAGTTCTTC.

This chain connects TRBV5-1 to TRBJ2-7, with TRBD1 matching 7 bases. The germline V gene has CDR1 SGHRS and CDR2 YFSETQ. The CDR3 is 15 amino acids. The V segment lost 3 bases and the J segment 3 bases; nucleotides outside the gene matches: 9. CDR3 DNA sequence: TGCGCCAGCAGCTGGGCACAGGGGATGAACTACGAGCAGTACTTC. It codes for CASSWAQGMNYEQYF.

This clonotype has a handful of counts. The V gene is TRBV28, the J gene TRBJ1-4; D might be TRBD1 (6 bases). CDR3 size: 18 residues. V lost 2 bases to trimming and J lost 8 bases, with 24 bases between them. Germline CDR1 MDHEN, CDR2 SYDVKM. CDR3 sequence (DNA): TGTGCCAGCAGTTTAAGGCCTGGAGAGGGGGGCTACAGAGAAAAACTGTTTTTT. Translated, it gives CASSLRPGEGGYREKLFF.

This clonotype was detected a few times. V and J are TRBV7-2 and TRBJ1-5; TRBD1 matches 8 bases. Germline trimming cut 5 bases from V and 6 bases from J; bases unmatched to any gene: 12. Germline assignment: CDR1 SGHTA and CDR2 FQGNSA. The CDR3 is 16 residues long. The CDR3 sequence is CASSPLPQGAGQPQHF. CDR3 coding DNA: TGTGCCAGCAGCCCTCTCCCGCAGGGGGCAGGTCAGCCCCAGCATTTT.

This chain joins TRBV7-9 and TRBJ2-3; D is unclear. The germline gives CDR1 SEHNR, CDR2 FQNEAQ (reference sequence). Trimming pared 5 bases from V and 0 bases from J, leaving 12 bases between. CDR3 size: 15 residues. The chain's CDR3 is CASSASESSTDTQYF. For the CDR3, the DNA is TGTGCCAGCAGCGCAAGCGAGTCTAGCACAGATACGCAGTATTTT.

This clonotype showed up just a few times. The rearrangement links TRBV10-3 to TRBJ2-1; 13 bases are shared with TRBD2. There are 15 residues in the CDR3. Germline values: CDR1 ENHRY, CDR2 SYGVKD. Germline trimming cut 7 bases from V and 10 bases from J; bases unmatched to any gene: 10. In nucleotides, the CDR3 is TGTGCCATCACCACCGGACTAGCGGGAGATCAGGAGCAGTTCTTC. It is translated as CAITTGLAGDQEQFF.

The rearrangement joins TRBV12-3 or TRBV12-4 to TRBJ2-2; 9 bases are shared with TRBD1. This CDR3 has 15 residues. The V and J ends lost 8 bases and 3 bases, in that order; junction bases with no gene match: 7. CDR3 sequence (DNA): TGTGCCAGCTCCCCGGGACAGGGCCACACCGGGGAGCTGTTTTTT. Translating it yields CASSPGQGHTGELFF.

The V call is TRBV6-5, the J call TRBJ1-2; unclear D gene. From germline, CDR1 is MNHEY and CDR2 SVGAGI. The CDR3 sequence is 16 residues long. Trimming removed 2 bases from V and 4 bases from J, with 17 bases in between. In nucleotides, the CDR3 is TGTGCCAGCAGTTACCATGCGGTAACCGGGTCCTATGGCTACACCTTC. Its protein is CASSYHAVTGSYGYTF.

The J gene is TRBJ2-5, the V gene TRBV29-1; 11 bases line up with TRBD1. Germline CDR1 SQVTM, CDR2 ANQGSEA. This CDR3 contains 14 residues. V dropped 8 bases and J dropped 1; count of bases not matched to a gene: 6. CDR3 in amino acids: CSMGGTGGQETQYF. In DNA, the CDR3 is TGCAGCATGGGAGGGACAGGGGGCCAAGAGACCCAGTACTTC.

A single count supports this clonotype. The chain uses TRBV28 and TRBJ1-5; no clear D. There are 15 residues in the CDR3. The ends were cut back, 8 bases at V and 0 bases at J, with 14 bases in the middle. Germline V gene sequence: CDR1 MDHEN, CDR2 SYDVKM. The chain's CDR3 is CASSGNRYSNQPQHF. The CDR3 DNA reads TGTGCCAGCTCGGGGAACAGATATAGCAATCAGCCCCAGCATTTT. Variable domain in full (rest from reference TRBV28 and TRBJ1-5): DVKVTQSSRYLVKRTGEKVFLECVQDMDHENMFWYRQDPGLGLRLIYFSYDVKMKEKGDIPEGYSVSREKKERFSLILESASTNQTSMYLCASSGNRYSNQPQHFGDGTRLSIL.

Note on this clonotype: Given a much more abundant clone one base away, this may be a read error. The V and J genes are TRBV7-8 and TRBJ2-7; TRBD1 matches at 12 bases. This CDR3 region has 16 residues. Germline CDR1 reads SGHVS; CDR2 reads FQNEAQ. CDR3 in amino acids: CASSLDWDRGPYGQYF. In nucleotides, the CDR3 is TGTGCCAGCAGCTTAGATTGGGACAGGGGGCCCTACGGGCAGTACTTC.